This T cell receptor (beta chain) was documented in a study of identical twins. Findings of the study overall: The conclusions drew on cross-sectional statistical analysis instead of tracking the same donors. Twin-shared out-of-frame alpha sequences showed excess low generation probability.

The CDR3 runs 13 residues. V was shortened by 6 bases and J by 5 bases, with 14 bases between the two germline ends. Looked up from germline, CDR1 is MNHNS and CDR2 is SASEGT. TCRdb reprocessed the 5' RACE reads with MiXCR, giving one entry per CDR3 protein. The repertoire consists of some 500,000 distinct CDR3 sequences, with approximately 15% occurring once and the leading ten covering 0.4% to 0.55%. This clonotype was found a few times. Antigen: not known. These same records also appear under a second study, on yellow fever vaccine responses in identical twins.

The chain employs TRBV6-1 and TRBJ2-7; a weak D match, TRBD2 (5 bases). This sequence originates from a woman aged 18-29 years in good health. The sequenced material came from CD4+ T cells sorted from blood. The CDR3 spells CASSRGNRNEQYF. CDR3 sequence (DNA): TGTGCCAGCAGCCGGGGAAACAGAAACGAGCAGTACTTC.